This T cell receptor beta chain appears in the sequencing data of a study of neoadjuvant nivolumab and ipilimumab in lung cancer (dated by TCRdb to 2018 to 2020). Background on the whole study: Intravenous nivolumab was dosed at 3 mg/kg on days 1, 15 and 29, and in the combination arm ipilimumab 1 mg/kg was added on day 1 only. TCR repertoires in pretherapy (baseline) peripheral blood were compared with TCR repertoires in tumors resected at surgery after neoadjuvant immune checkpoint blockade. A total of some 45 patients with operable NSCLC were treated in the trial, with around 23 randomized to nivolumab monotherapy and about 21 randomized to nivolumab plus ipilimumab. The primary trial endpoint was the major pathologic response (MPR) rate in the intention-to-treat population in each study arm. Matched pretherapy and resected tumor pairs were analyzed for seven patients: four treated with nivolumab and three with nivolumab plus ipilimumab.

A word on this clone: The antigen it binds to is not known. No clone much larger than this one lies a single base away; base qualities are absent.

Receptors were amplified or captured by the immunoSEQ multiplex PCR assay. The source study handled its data this way. Richness and clonality were used to summarize the repertoires, and clones that significantly expanded or contracted between pre- and post-therapy samples were identified. TCRdb took over this immuneACCESS table, retaining in-frame rearrangements with V and J assigned. Such tables are incomplete; in checked studies, under half of the missing clones stem from an unresolved V gene, and the remainder is unexplained. Clone size and the V and J calls come from that table; the DNA yielded D and trimming. Across this sample there are over 45,000 clones, with approximately 90% seen only once. The ten top clones hold around 3.8% of the sample. Cut back by 0 bases and 2 bases, the V and J ends lie 10 bases apart. The CDR3, cysteine through phenylalanine, is 15 amino acids long. The sequence is cut down to CDR3 DNA, 45 bases in frame from base 1. Looking up the germline V gene yields CDR1 SGDLS and CDR2 YYNGEE.

General study outcomes and caveats: No significant correlation was found between TCR clonality and pathologic tumor regression, and only one major-pathologic-response sample was available for the clonality analysis. From pretherapy to surgery, increases in tumor T-cell richness and clonality were observed in three of three dual-therapy tumors but in only two of four nivolumab-treated tumors. Greater TCR richness and clonality were observed in resected tumors than in tumor-adjacent uninvolved lung, and increases were observed in more dual-therapy-treated tumors. Richness in tumors resected after neoadjuvant therapy showed a positive correlation with pretherapy blood TCR richness (Spearman R ≈ 0.8). A small number of samples underwent TCR sequencing.

The time point label of this sample denotes: pretherapy, before neoadjuvant immune checkpoint inhibitors. Samples came from the phase 2 randomized NEOSTAR trial, which tested neoadjuvant nivolumab or nivolumab plus ipilimumab followed by surgery in operable NSCLC. This TCR derives from an adult with non-small cell lung cancer. Some clones in this sample may be carry-over from other donors' samples. The sample consisted of blood, taken before neoadjuvant nivolumab, alone or with ipilimumab. The rearranged segments are TRBV9 and TRBJ2-3; TRBD2 could be the D gene, as 6 bases match. The DNA sequence reads TGTGCCAGCAGCGTAGGGGAGGTGCTCACAGATACGCAGTATTTT. Its amino acids are CASSVGEVLTDTQYF.